These T cell receptor beta chains were read from a single sample in a study of blood T cells in healthy people across ages. TCRdb independently ran MiXCR on the 5' RACE reads; one entry per CDR3 protein. This table has around 520,000 distinct CDR3 sequences, about 25% appearing once. This sample was also put to use in a study of T cells of mothers and their children.

The specimen was blood. These receptors originate from a boy younger than 10 in good health. Both conserved end residues are part of each CDR3. The order of the fields is CDR3 length, J gene, D gene, V gene, clone size, CDR3 protein, CDR3 DNA. A D gene is named only where the DNA matches it firmly. Clone size is given for some rows only: seen once, a few or many times, or a class if the clone is expanded.

15,TRBJ1-5,TRBD1,TRBV20-1,.,CSAPPAGGRDQPQHF,TGCAGTGCGCCCCCAGCAGGGGGAAGGGATCAGCCCCAGCATTTT
16,TRBJ1-4,.,TRBV7-9,few,CASSLVFGGAGEKLFF,TGTGCCAGCAGCTTAGTTTTCGGAGGAGCGGGGGAAAAACTGTTTTTT
13,TRBJ1-3,.,TRBV2,.,CASGPGERNTIYF,TGTGCCAGCGGTCCCGGGGAGAGAAACACCATATATTTT
11,TRBJ1-3,.,TRBV20-1,.,CSALVRNTIYF,TGCAGTGCATTAGTGAGGAACACCATATATTTT
15,TRBJ1-1,TRBD1,TRBV3-1,.,CASSLGGQGRTEAFF,TGTGCCAGCAGCCTGGGGGGACAGGGGCGCACTGAAGCTTTCTTT
15,TRBJ1-1,.,TRBV27,.,CASSEIGFGTTRTFF,TGTGCCAGCAGTGAGATCGGTTTCGGGACAACTCGAACTTTCTTT
19,TRBJ2-6,.,TRBV20-1,.,CSARDNQRGGLSGANVLTF,TGCAGTGCTAGAGATAATCAGAGAGGGGGACTCTCTGGGGCCAACGTCCTGACTTTC
14,TRBJ2-7,TRBD1,TRBV9,few,CTSSEGTVPYEQYF,TGTACCAGCAGCGAAGGGACAGTCCCCTACGAGCAGTACTTC
16,TRBJ2-7,.,TRBV18,.,CASSPQVSGTYYEQYF,TGTGCCAGCTCACCACAAGTCTCGGGTACCTACTACGAGCAGTACTTC
14,TRBJ2-6,.,TRBV12-3/TRBV12-4,many,CASSLTAGANVLTF,TGTGCCAGCAGTTTAACAGCTGGGGCCAACGTCCTGACTTTC
14,TRBJ2-7,TRBD2,TRBV5-1,.,CASSLGGSPDEQYF,TGCGCCAGCAGCTTGGGCGGGAGTCCCGACGAGCAGTACTTC
13,TRBJ1-2,TRBD1,TRBV6-5,few,CASSSSGGRGYTF,TGTGCCAGCAGTTCTTCAGGGGGCCGGGGCTACACCTTC
16,TRBJ2-6,.,TRBV6-1,few,CASSEQGNSGANVLTF,TGTGCCAGCAGTGAACAGGGCAACTCTGGGGCCAACGTCCTGACTTTC
15,TRBJ1-2,.,TRBV12-3/TRBV12-4,few,CASSLSAQGYYGYTF,TGTGCCAGCAGTTTATCCGCGCAGGGCTACTATGGCTACACCTTC
14,TRBJ2-7,.,TRBV16,.,CASSLTGSAYEQYF,TGTGCCAGCAGCTTAACGGGGTCTGCCTACGAGCAGTACTTC
13,TRBJ1-5,TRBD1,TRBV19,.,CASRTGGNQPQHF,TGTGCCAGTCGGACAGGGGGGAATCAGCCCCAGCATTTT
13,TRBJ1-4,.,TRBV5-1,.,CASSRSAFEKLFF,TGCGCCAGCAGCAGAAGCGCCTTCGAAAAACTGTTTTTT
15,TRBJ1-2,.,TRBV9,few,CASSVALGRSYGYTF,TGTGCCAGCAGCGTAGCCTTGGGACGTTCCTATGGCTACACCTTC
15,TRBJ2-1,.,TRBV5-1,.,CASSLERGGPNEQFF,TGCGCCAGCAGCTTGGAGAGGGGGGGCCCAAATGAGCAGTTCTTC
13,TRBJ2-2,.,TRBV7-6,many,CASSPVGAGELFF,TGTGCCAGCAGCCCGGTTGGGGCCGGGGAGCTGTTTTTT
15,TRBJ2-5,.,TRBV11-2,many,CASSLSWGRWETQYF,TGTGCCAGCAGCTTAAGCTGGGGGAGGTGGGAGACCCAGTACTTC
16,TRBJ2-1,TRBD2,TRBV30,few,CAWSLRRRGAHNEQFF,TGTGCCTGGAGCCTACGGCGGCGGGGGGCACACAATGAGCAGTTCTTC
18,TRBJ2-2,TRBD1,TRBV7-9,few,CASSLDYSGQVNTGELFF,TGTGCCAGCAGCCTAGATTATTCGGGACAGGTGAACACCGGGGAGCTGTTTTTT
14,TRBJ1-2,.,TRBV5-5,.,CASIRIRAVHGYTF,TGTGCCAGCATACGAATAAGGGCAGTACATGGCTACACCTTC
16,TRBJ1-5,.,TRBV19,few,CASNGVIGGSNQPQHF,TGTGCCAGTAACGGGGTCATCGGGGGGAGCAATCAGCCCCAGCATTTT
15,TRBJ1-6,.,TRBV6-1,few,CASSEGFRAASPLHF,TGTGCCAGCAGCGAAGGGTTCAGGGCGGCTTCACCCCTCCACTTT
17,TRBJ2-3,.,TRBV5-1,few,CASSLALQGLSTDTQYF,TGCGCCAGCAGCTTGGCCCTTCAGGGGTTGAGCACAGATACGCAGTATTTT
15,TRBJ1-2,.,TRBV10-3,.,CAISDSGLGGYGYTF,TGTGCCATCAGTGACTCAGGACTCGGCGGCTATGGCTACACCTTC
17,TRBJ2-2,TRBD1,TRBV6-5,.,CASSFFAGQENTGELFF,TGTGCCAGCAGTTTCTTCGCCGGACAGGAGAACACCGGGGAGCTGTTTTTT
14,TRBJ2-5,.,TRBV2,few,CASSESGLSETQYF,TGTGCCAGCAGTGAAAGTGGGTTGTCAGAGACCCAGTACTTC
14,TRBJ1-4,.,TRBV5-1,few,CASSNGILNEKLFF,TGCGCCAGCAGCAACGGGATTCTTAATGAAAAACTGTTTTTT
16,TRBJ2-1,.,TRBV20-1,few,CSARDPGLLVYNEQFF,TGCAGTGCTAGAGATCCGGGCTTGCTGGTATACAATGAGCAGTTCTTC